This record covers a single T cell receptor (beta chain). Its specificity is not known. Assay used: immunoSEQ multiplex PCR; TCRdb lists only in-frame clones, some missing. This repertoire shows about 150,000 clones, roughly nine tenths found once; its top ten account for about 3.8%. This entry belongs to a study of T cell responses to AZD1222 COVID-19 vaccine. Study observations and caveats: The donors showed a predominance of white British ancestry and of females, with possible underestimation of clonal diversity. Just six or seven AZD1222 recipients tested seropositive at baseline.

Researchers grouped second doses given at about 4 or about 12 weeks into one pool. The CDR3 length is 14 residues. Trimming removed 3 bases from V and 3 bases from J, with 11 bases in between. Germline CDR1 reads KGHSH; CDR2 reads LQKENI. The rearrangement links TRBV18 to TRBJ1-2; no clear D. The sequences come from peripheral blood, collected 28 days after the second AZD1222 dose. The TCR was taken from an adult who received the AZD1222 COVID-19 vaccine. CDR3 sequence: CASSPTPRDYGYTF. CDR3 DNA sequence: TGTGCCAGCTCACCCACCCCGAGGGACTATGGCTACACCTTC.